The 25 T cell receptor beta chains below were found in one sample sequenced in a study of cytomegalovirus exposure and HLA in healthy donors. Amplification used 60 Vbeta primers and 13 Jbeta primers. Measured with immunoSEQ multiplex PCR; TCRdb has only the in-frame clones, and not every one. The sample has some 200,000 clones, 84% seen once; the top ten hold approximately 2.9%. The sample taken for sequencing was PBMCs. All receptors derive from a woman aged 45-59 years in good health and CMV-seropositive.

V and J are TRBV6-4 and TRBJ2-3; the match to TRBD2 covers 8 bases. J lost 1 base, V lost 9 bases, and 6 bases had no gene match. The V gene's germline CDR1 is MRHNA and CDR2 SNTAGT. The CDR3 is 14 amino acids. This CDR3 reads CARVAGMGTDTQYF. As DNA, the CDR3 is TGTGCCAGGGTAGCGGGGATGGGCACAGATACGCAGTATTTT.

The chain combines TRBV14 with TRBJ1-5; D is undetermined. The CDR3 covers 12 residues. Trimming removed 3 bases at V and 7 bases at J, with 7 bases between. Germline V gene lookup returns CDR1 SGHDN and CDR2 FVKESK. The CDR3 DNA follows: TGTGCCAGCAGCCAGCACAACCAGCCCCAGCATTTT. Residues: CASSQHNQPQHF.

Of note for this clone: This same CDR3 is encoded by further DNA sequences in the sample. The chain joins TRBV30 to TRBJ2-5; TRBD1 is a possible D gene (6 bases). Germline-derived CDR1 and CDR2 are GTSNPN and SVGIG (reference sequence). This CDR3 has 14 residues. With 2 bases removed from V and 2 bases from J, the gap between germline ends came to 12 bases. The CDR3 loop is CAWSKTGKQETQYF. In DNA form, the CDR3 reads TGTGCCTGGAGTAAAACAGGGAAACAAGAGACCCAGTACTTC.

The CDR3 is CASSFPGQGNEQYF. In nucleotides, the CDR3 is TGTGCCAGCAGCTTTCCCGGACAGGGAAACGAGCAGTACTTC. The chain is built from TRBV11-1 and TRBJ2-7; 8 nucleotides line up with TRBD1. J was trimmed by 5 bases and V by 3 bases; bases with no gene match: 6. The CDR3 covers 14 residues. The germline gives CDR1 SGHAT, CDR2 FQDESV (reference sequence).

This clone has more than one count but fewer than ten. The genes are TRBV6-1 and TRBJ1-1; 7 bases match TRBD1. Germline CDR1 reads MNHNS; CDR2 reads SASEGT. Unmatched junction bases numbered 7, after V lost 7 bases and J lost 8 bases. This CDR3 comprises 12 residues. CDR3: CASTILRGEAFF. The CDR3 nucleotides read TGTGCCAGCACCATCCTCAGGGGGGAAGCTTTCTTT.

The chain is built from TRBV9 and TRBJ2-1; 8 nucleotides line up with TRBD2. CDR1 is SGDLS and CDR2 is YYNGEE in the germline V gene. There are 16 residues in the CDR3. Trimming took 4 bases from V and 8 from J; bases not matched to a gene: 14. The CDR3 DNA follows: TGTGCCAGCAGCATCTTTAGCGGGGCGAAGGGTGATGAGCAGTTCTTC. This sequence encodes CASSIFSGAKGDEQFF.

The V call is TRBV2, the J call TRBJ1-5, with TRBD1 matching 8 bases. The CDR3 length is 13 residues. Germline CDR1 SNHLY, CDR2 FYNNEI. Trimming removed 6 bases from V and 5 bases from J; junction bases left unmatched: 3. Here the CDR3 reads CASSPDRDQPQHF. The CDR3 coding sequence is TGTGCCAGCAGCCCGGACAGGGATCAGCCCCAGCATTTT.

J is TRBJ2-1 and V is TRBV27; 8 nucleotides line up with TRBD1. Germline CDR1 reads MNHEY; CDR2 reads SMNVEV (reference sequence). Unmatched junction bases numbered 8, after V lost 5 bases and J lost 5 bases. There are 15 residues in the CDR3. CDR3 in amino acids: CASSPPDRDHNEQFF. DNA for the CDR3: TGTGCCAGCAGTCCCCCGGACAGGGACCACAATGAGCAGTTCTTC.

This rearrangement joins TRBV19 to TRBJ1-1, with TRBD1 as a possible D gene (5 bases). The CDR3 extends over 14 amino acids. In germline, CDR1 is LNHDA, CDR2 SQIVND (reference sequence). V lost 0 bases to trimming and J lost 4 bases, with 9 bases between them. In DNA form, the CDR3 reads TGTGCCAGTAGTATAGATCGGAGGGGCACTGAAGCTTTCTTT. As protein: CASSIDRRGTEAFF.

V gene TRBV19 combines with J gene TRBJ1-4, with TRBD1 matching 7 bases. With V trimmed by 8 bases and J by 7 bases, 10 bases remained unmatched. CDR1 and CDR2 from the germline V gene are LNHDA and SQIVND (reference sequence). The CDR3 runs 14 residues. The CDR3 is CASLKGAQGEKLFF. The CDR3 region has the DNA TGTGCCAGTTTAAAGGGGGCGCAGGGTGAAAAACTGTTTTTT.

The V gene is TRBV6-6, the J gene TRBJ1-3; D may be TRBD1 (6 bases). Between the trimmed V and J ends, which lost 6 bases and 10 bases, there was a span of 16 bases. Germline V gives CDR1 MNHNY, CDR2 SVGAGI (reference sequence). The CDR3 is 13 residues long. CDR3: CASSSTGPGTIYF. Written as DNA, the CDR3 is TGTGCCAGCAGCTCTACAGGGCCTGGAACCATATATTTT.

This chain joins TRBV14 and TRBJ1-3; D call uncertain. This CDR3 has 18 residues. Germline V lookup: CDR1 SGHDN, CDR2 FVKESK. V lost 2 bases, J lost 0 bases, and 17 bases lay in between. The CDR3 is CASSQWAPWVSSGNTIYF. In DNA, the CDR3 is TGTGCCAGCAGCCAATGGGCACCCTGGGTGAGCTCTGGAAACACCATATATTTT.

The V call is TRBV18, the J call TRBJ1-1, with D hard to call. The V end was cut by 3 bases, the J end by 3 bases, with 11 bases between. Per the germline V gene, CDR1 is KGHSH and CDR2 is LQKENI. This CDR3 comprises 14 residues. CDR3 loop: CASSPTISDTEAFF. The CDR3 coding sequence is TGTGCCAGCTCACCTACGATCTCGGACACTGAAGCTTTCTTT.

This clone has only a few counts. The rearrangement links TRBV10-1 to TRBJ2-7, with 9 bases fitting TRBD1. This CDR3 region has 13 residues. The germline CDR1 and CDR2 sequences are WNHNN and SYGVQD (reference sequence). The V segment lost 4 bases and the J segment 5 bases; nucleotides outside the gene matches: 3. The CDR3 DNA follows: TGCGCCAGCAGTGGGGACAGGGACGACGAGCAGTACTTC. Protein: CASSGDRDDEQYF.

The chain carries TRBV19 and TRBJ2-5, with TRBD2 identical over 12 bases. CDR1 and CDR2 (germline): LNHDA, SQIVND (reference sequence). The CDR3 loop spans 16 amino acids. V lost 3 bases and J lost 1; bases outside the gene matches: 3. CDR3 in amino acids: CASSMTSGGIQETQYF. The CDR3 region has the DNA TGTGCCAGTAGTATGACTAGCGGGGGAATCCAAGAGACCCAGTACTTC.

This clone occurred once. V and J are TRBV7-3 and TRBJ2-1; 7 positions match TRBD1. The CDR3 runs 15 residues. With 6 bases clipped from V and 4 bases from J, the junction kept 9 bases outside the gene matches. Germline V gene lookup returns CDR1 SGHTA and CDR2 FQGTGA. This chain's CDR3 is CASSLGTVLYNEQFF. The CDR3 coding sequence is TGTGCCAGCAGTCTTGGGACAGTTCTATACAATGAGCAGTTCTTC.

The gene calls are TRBV5-4 and TRBJ2-1; the match to TRBD2 covers 10 bases. Germline trimming cut 3 bases from V and 9 bases from J; bases unmatched to any gene: 9. The CDR3 extends over 15 amino acids. Germline V gene data show CDR1 as SGHNT and CDR2 as YYREEE (reference sequence). The CDR3 sequence: CASSSNRAGGREQFF. In DNA, the CDR3 is TGTGCCAGCAGCTCAAATCGAGCGGGGGGGCGTGAGCAGTTCTTC.

The rearrangement joins TRBV21-1 to TRBJ1-3; TRBD1 was called by the table and not checked on the DNA. TRBV21-1 is labeled a pseudogene. The CDR3 loop spans 15 amino acids. DNA of the CDR3: TGTGCCAGCAGCAAAGACAGGGCCACTGGAAACACCATATATTTT. The encoded protein is CASSKDRATGNTIYF.

The chain recombines TRBV6-6 with TRBJ1-5; tentative D call: TRBD1 (6 bases). CDR1 is MNHNY and CDR2 is SVGAGI in the germline V gene (reference sequence). The germline V and J ends were trimmed by 0 bases and 5 bases, with 14 bases remaining between them. This CDR3 contains 16 residues. CDR3 sequence (DNA): TGTGCCAGCAGTTACTCGCCCGGGGGGCCAGATCAGCCCCAGCATTTT. Protein product: CASSYSPGGPDQPQHF.

The J gene is TRBJ1-1, the V gene TRBV7-9; D is ambiguous. The germline V gene encodes CDR1 SEHNR and CDR2 FQNEAQ (reference sequence). The CDR3 loop spans 13 amino acids. V gave up 7 bases and J gave up 3 bases, with 12 bases separating them. The CDR3 loop reads CASKDLRYTEAFF. The CDR3 DNA follows: TGTGCCAGCAAAGACTTGAGGTACACTGAAGCTTTCTTT. The whole variable domain, remainder taken from reference TRBV7-9 and TRBJ1-1, is DTGVSQNPRHKITKRGQNVTFRCDPISEHNRLYWYRQTLGQGPEFLTYFQNEAQLEKSRLLSDRFSAERPKGSFSTLEIQRTEQGDSAMYLCASKDLRYTEAFFGQGTRLTVV.

The chain combines TRBV6-1 with TRBJ1-5, with D tentatively TRBD1 (6 bases). V lost 0 bases, J lost 12 bases, and 39 bases lay in between. CDR1 is MNHNS and CDR2 is SASEGT in the germline V gene. The CDR3 is 22 residues long. The CDR3 loop reads CASSEALLIPNRAKGTPWCQHF. The CDR3 DNA reads TGTGCCAGCAGTGAAGCGCTTTTAATCCCTAACAGGGCGAAGGGCACCCCGTGGTGCCAGCATTTT.

The chain combines TRBV29-1 with TRBJ2-7; 8 nucleotides match TRBD2. CDR3 length: 16 amino acids. Germline trimming cut 5 bases from V and 2 bases from J; bases unmatched to any gene: 14. Germline V gene sequence: CDR1 SQVTM, CDR2 ANQGSEA. DNA of the CDR3: TGCAGCGTTCACATAGCGGGGAGACCAGGAGCCTACGAGCAGTACTTC. Protein sequence: CSVHIAGRPGAYEQYF.

The rearrangement joins TRBV5-6 to TRBJ2-7; D may be TRBD2 (5 bases). The germline CDR1 and CDR2 sequences are SGHDT and YYEEEE. V shed 0 bases and J shed 3 bases, with 13 bases lying between them. This CDR3 has 15 residues. CDR3 sequence: CASSLGSGSDYEQYF. In nucleotides, the CDR3 is TGTGCCAGCAGCTTGGGCAGCGGCAGCGACTACGAGCAGTACTTC. The complete variable domain, with remaining parts taken from reference TRBV5-6 and TRBJ2-7, reads DAGVTQSPTHLIKTRGQQVTLRCSPKSGHDTVSWYQQALGQGPQFIFQYYEEEERQRGNFPDRFSGHQFPNYSSELNVNALLLGDSALYLCASSLGSGSDYEQYFGPGTRLTVT.

This chain connects TRBV18 to TRBJ2-7, with a tentative D call TRBD1 (6 bases). The CDR3 runs 13 residues. Germline assignment: CDR1 KGHSH and CDR2 LQKENI. Trimming stripped 3 bases from V and 7 bases from J, with 13 bases between. DNA for the CDR3: TGTGCCAGCTCACCCACAGGGAATGAAGAGCAGTACTTC. Protein: CASSPTGNEEQYF.

The chain carries TRBV7-3 and TRBJ2-7; possible D gene TRBD2, 6 bases. Trimming removed 3 bases from V and 5 bases from J, with 17 bases in between. There are 15 residues in the CDR3. Germline lookup yields CDR1 SGHTA and CDR2 FQGTGA. CDR3 in DNA: TGTGCCAGCAGCTTCCCCGGGAGCAGAGGCCACGAGCAGTACTTC. This gives the protein CASSFPGSRGHEQYF.